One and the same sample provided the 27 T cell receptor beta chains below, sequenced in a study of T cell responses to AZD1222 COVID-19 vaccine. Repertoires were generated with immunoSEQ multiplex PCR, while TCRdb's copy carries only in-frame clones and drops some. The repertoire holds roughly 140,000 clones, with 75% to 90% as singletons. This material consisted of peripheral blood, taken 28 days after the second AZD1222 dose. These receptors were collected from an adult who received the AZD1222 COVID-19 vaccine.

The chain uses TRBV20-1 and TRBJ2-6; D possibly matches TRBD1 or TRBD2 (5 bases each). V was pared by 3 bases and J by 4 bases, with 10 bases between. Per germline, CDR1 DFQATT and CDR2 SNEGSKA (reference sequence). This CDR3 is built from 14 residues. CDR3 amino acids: CSASEGTGANVLTF. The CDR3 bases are TGCAGTGCTAGTGAGGGGACCGGGGCCAACGTCCTGACTTTC.

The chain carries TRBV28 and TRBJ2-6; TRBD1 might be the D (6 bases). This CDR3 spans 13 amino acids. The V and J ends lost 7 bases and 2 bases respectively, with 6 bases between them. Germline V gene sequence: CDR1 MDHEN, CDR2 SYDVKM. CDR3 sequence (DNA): TGTGCCAGCAACAGGGCTGGGGCCAACGTCCTGACTTTC. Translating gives CASNRAGANVLTF.

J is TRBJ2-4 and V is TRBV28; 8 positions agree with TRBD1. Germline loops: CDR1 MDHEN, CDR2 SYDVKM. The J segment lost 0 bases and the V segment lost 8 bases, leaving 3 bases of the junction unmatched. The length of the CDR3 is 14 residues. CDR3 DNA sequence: TGTGCCAGCGAACAGGGGGGAGCCAAAAACATTCAGTACTTC. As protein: CASEQGGAKNIQYF.

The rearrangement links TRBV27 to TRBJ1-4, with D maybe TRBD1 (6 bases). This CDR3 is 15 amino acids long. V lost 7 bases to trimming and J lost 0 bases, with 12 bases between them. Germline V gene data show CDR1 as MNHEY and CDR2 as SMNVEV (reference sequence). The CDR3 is CASKTGLATNEKLFF. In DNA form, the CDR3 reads TGTGCCAGCAAAACAGGGCTTGCAACTAATGAAAAACTGTTTTTT.

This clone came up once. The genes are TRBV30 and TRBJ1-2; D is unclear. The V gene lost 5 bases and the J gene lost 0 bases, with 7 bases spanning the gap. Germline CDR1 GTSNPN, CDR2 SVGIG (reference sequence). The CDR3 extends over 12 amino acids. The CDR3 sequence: CAWEGSNYGYTF. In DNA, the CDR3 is TGTGCCTGGGAGGGATCTAACTATGGCTACACCTTC.

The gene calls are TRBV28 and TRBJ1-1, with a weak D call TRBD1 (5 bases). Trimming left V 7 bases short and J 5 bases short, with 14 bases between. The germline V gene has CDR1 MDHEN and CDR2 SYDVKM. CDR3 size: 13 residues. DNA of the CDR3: TGTGCCAGCATCCTACCGGGGGGGACTGAAGCTTTCTTT. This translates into CASILPGGTEAFF. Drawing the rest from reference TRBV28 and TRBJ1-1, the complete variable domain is DVKVTQSSRYLVKRTGEKVFLECVQDMDHENMFWYRQDPGLGLRLIYFSYDVKMKEKGDIPEGYSVSREKKERFSLILESASTNQTSMYLCASILPGGTEAFFGQGTRLTVV.

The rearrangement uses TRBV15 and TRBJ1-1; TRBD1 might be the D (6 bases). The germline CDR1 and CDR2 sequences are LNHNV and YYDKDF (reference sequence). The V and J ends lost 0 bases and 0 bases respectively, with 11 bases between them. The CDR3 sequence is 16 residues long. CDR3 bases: TGTGCCACCAGCAGAGATCGGGCAGGGGTGAACACTGAAGCTTTCTTT. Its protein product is CATSRDRAGVNTEAFF.

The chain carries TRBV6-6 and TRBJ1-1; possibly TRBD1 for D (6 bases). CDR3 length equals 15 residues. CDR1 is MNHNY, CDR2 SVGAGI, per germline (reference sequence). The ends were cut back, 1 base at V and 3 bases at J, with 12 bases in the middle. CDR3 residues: CASSYFTGPDTEAFF. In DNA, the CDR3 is TGTGCCAGCAGTTACTTTACAGGGCCCGACACTGAAGCTTTCTTT.

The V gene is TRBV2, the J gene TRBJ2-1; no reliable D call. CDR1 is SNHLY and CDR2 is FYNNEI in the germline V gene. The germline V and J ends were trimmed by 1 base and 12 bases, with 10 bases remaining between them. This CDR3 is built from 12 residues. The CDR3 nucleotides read TGTGCCAGCAGTGAAGGTGTGGAAAGGCAGTTCTTC. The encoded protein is CASSEGVERQFF.

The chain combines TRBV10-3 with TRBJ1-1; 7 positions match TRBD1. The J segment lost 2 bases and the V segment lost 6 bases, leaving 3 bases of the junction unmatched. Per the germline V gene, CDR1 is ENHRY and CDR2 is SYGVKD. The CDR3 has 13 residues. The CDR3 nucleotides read TGTGCCATCAGGAGACAGGGAAACACTGAAGCTTTCTTT. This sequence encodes CAIRRQGNTEAFF.

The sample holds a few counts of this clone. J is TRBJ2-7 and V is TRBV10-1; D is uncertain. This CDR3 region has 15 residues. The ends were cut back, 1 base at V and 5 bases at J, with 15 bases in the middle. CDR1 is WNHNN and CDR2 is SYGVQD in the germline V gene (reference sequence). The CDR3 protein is CASSEFGRSENEQYF. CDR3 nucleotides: TGCGCCAGCAGTGAGTTCGGACGTAGTGAGAACGAGCAGTACTTC.

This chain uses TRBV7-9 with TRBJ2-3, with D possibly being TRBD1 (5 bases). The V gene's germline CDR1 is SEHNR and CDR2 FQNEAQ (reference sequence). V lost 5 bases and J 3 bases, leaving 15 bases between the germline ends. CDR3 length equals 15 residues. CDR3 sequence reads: CASSRQNTQTDTQYF. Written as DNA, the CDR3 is TGTGCCAGCAGCAGACAGAACACCCAGACAGATACGCAGTATTTT.

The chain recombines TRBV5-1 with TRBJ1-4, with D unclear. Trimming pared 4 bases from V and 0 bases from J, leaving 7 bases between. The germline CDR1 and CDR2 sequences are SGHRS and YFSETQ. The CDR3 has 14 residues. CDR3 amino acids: CASSNRATNEKLFF. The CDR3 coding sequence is TGCGCCAGCAGCAACAGAGCAACTAATGAAAAACTGTTTTTT.

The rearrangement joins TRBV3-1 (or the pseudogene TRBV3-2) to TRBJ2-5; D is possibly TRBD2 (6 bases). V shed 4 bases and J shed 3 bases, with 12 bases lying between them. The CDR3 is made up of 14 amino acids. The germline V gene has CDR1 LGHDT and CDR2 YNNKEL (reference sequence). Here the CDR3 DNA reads TGTGCCAGCAGCCTACTTGGCGGGGAAGAGACCCAGTACTTC. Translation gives CASSLLGGEETQYF.

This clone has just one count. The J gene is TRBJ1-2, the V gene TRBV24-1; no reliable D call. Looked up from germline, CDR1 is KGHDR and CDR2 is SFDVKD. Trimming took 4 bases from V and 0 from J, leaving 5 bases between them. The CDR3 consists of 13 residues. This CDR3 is CATSERANYGYTF. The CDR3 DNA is TGTGCCACCAGTGAGCGAGCTAACTATGGCTACACCTTC.

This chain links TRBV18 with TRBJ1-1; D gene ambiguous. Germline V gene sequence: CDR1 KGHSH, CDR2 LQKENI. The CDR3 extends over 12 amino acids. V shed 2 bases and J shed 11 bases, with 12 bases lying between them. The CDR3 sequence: CASSPANDRAFF. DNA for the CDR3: TGTGCCAGCTCACCAGCTAACGACCGGGCTTTCTTT.

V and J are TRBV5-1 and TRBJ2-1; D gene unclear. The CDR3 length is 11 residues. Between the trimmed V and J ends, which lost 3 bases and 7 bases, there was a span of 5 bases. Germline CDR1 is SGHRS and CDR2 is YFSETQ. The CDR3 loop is CASSSSNEQFF. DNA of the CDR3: TGCGCCAGCAGCTCTTCTAATGAGCAGTTCTTC.

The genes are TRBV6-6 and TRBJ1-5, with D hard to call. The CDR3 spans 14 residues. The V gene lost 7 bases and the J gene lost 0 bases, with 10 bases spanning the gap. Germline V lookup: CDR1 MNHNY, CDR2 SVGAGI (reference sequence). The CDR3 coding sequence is TGTGCCAGCACCGATCGCTATAGCAATCAGCCCCAGCATTTT. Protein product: CASTDRYSNQPQHF.

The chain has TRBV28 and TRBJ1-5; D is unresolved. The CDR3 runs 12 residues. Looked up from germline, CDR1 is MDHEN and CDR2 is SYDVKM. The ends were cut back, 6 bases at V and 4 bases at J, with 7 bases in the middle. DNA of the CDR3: TGTGCCAGCAGCCGCCTAAATCAGCCCCAGCATTTT. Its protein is CASSRLNQPQHF.

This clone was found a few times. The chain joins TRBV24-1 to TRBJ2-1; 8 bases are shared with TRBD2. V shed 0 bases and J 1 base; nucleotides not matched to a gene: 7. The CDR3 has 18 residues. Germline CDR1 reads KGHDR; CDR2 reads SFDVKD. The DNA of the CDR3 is TGTGCCACCAGTGATTTGCGAGCGGGAGTTTTATCCTACAATGAGCAGTTCTTC. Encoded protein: CATSDLRAGVLSYNEQFF.

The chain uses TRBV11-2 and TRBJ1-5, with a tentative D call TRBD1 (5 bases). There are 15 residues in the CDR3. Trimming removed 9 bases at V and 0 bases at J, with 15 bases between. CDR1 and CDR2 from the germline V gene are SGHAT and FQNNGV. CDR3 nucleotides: TGTGCCAGTTCTTGGGGGTCACATAGCAATCAGCCCCAGCATTTT. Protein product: CASSWGSHSNQPQHF.

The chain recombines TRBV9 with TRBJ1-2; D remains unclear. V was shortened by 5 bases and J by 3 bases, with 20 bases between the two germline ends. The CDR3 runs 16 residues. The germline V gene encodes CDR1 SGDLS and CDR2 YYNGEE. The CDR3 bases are TGTGCCAGCAGTCCGCAAAATTGGGGTATCGACTATGGCTACACCTTC. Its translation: CASSPQNWGIDYGYTF. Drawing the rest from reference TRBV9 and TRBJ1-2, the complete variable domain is DSGVTQTPKHLITATGQRVTLRCSPRSGDLSVYWYQQSLDQGLQFLIQYYNGEERAKGNILERFSAQQFPDLHSELNLSSLELGDSALYFCASSPQNWGIDYGYTFGSGTRLTVV.

Here the CDR3 reads CASSQEGQGSSGYTF. CDR3 coding DNA: TGCGCCAGCAGCCAAGAGGGACAGGGGTCCTCTGGCTACACCTTC. The V gene is TRBV4-1, the J gene TRBJ1-2; 10 positions agree with TRBD1. In germline, CDR1 is MGHRA, CDR2 YSYEKL. Trimming cost V 0 bases and J 7 bases; bases outside gene matches: 5. This CDR3 spans 15 amino acids.

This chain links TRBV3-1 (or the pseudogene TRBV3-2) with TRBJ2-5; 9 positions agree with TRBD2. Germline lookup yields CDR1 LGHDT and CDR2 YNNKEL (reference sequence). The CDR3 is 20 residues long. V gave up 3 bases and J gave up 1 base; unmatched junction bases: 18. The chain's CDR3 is CASSHHESRATSGPQETQYF. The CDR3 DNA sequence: TGTGCCAGCAGCCACCATGAGAGTCGGGCGACTAGCGGACCCCAAGAGACCCAGTACTTC.

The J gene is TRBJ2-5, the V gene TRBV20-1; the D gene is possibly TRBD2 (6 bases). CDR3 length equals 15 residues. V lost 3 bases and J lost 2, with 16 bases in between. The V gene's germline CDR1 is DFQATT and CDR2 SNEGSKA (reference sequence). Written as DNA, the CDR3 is TGCAGTGCTAGTGGGTGGGGGGAACTTCAAGAGACCCAGTACTTC. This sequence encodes CSASGWGELQETQYF.

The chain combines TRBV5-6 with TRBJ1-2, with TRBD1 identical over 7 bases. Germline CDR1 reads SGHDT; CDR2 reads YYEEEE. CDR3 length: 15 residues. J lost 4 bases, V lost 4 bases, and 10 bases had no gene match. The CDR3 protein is CASSRSLGQIYGYTF. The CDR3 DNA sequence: TGTGCCAGCAGCCGCAGCCTGGGACAGATCTATGGCTACACCTTC.

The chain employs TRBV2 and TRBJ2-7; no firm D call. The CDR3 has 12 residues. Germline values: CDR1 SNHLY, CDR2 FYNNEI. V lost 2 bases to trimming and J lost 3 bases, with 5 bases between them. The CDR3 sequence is CASSEYVYEQYV. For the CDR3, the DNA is TGTGCCAGCAGTGAATATGTCTACGAGCAGTACGTC.